These T cell receptor beta chains were read from a single sample in a study of T cells in Graves' hyperthyroidism and ophthalmopathy. A single record per CDR3 protein comes from TCRdb applying MiXCR to the multiplex PCR reads. The sample has 360,000 or so distinct CDR3 sequences; under 20% are singletons. The sample consisted of blood. Source of these receptors: a woman aged 18-35 years with Graves' hyperthyroidism. CDR3s include the opening cysteine and the closing phenylalanine or tryptophan. The D gene is left open where the match is weak. The size field is filled for only some rows; it gives once, few, many or a size class.

>many|TRBV6-5|TRBJ2-7|.
TGTGCCAGCAGTTACTCTACACAAGGCTACTACGAGCAGTACTTC
CASSYSTQGYYEQYF
>many|TRBV18|TRBJ1-2|TRBD1
TGTGCCAGTTCCCTCGGGACAGCAAACGATGGCTACACCTTC
CASSLGTANDGYTF
>many|TRBV12-3/TRBV12-4|TRBJ1-3|.
TGTGCCAGCAGTTTCTCAAACACCATATATTTT
CASSFSNTIYF
>once|TRBV29-1|TRBJ1-1|.
TGCAGCGTTAGGCCCTCCAGTTTATCACCGAACACTGAAGCTTTCTTT
CSVRPSSLSPNTEAFF
>many|TRBV20-1|TRBJ2-7|TRBD1
TGCAGCAAGGGGACAGGGGGCGAATACGAGCAGTACTTC
CSKGTGGEYEQYF
>once|TRBV20-1|TRBJ1-1|.
TGCAGTGCCCCTGGGGGGGTGAACACTGTAGCTTTCTTT
CSAPGGVNTVAFF
>many|TRBV9|TRBJ2-2|.
TGTGCCAGCAGCGCTTGGGGCAGTCCCGGCACCGGGGAGCTGTTTTTT
CASSAWGSPGTGELFF
>many|TRBV20-1|TRBJ1-1|.
TGCAGTGCTAGAGACCCCTGGACAAAACACACTGAAGCTTTCTTT
CSARDPWTKHTEAFF
>.|TRBV6-4|TRBJ2-1|.
TGTGCCAGCAGTCCCGTCTGGGGGGGGGCTAATGAGCAGTTCTTC
CASSPVWGGANEQFF
>many|TRBV7-2|TRBJ1-2|.
TGTGCCAGCAGCTTAAACGGACCTTTC
CASSLNGPF
>.|TRBV6-2/TRBV6-3|TRBJ2-6|.
TGTGCCAGCAGAGCTACAGGGACTGGGGCCAACGTCCTGACTTTC
CASRATGTGANVLTF
>many|TRBV2|TRBJ1-1|TRBD1
TGTGCCAGCAGCGCATACAGGGGGGACACTGAAGCTTTCTTT
CASSAYRGDTEAFF
>many|TRBV20-1|TRBJ1-2|TRBD1
TGCAGTGCTGGGGAGACAGGGGATGGCGGTGGCTACACCTTC
CSAGETGDGGGYTF
>.|TRBV27|TRBJ2-7|TRBD1
TGTGCCAGCTCTGGGGGGACAGGGCACTACGAGCAGTACTTC
CASSGGTGHYEQYF
>many|TRBV28|TRBJ2-7|TRBD1
TGTGCCATCGGGACAGATAGTTACGAGCAGTACTTC
CAIGTDSYEQYF
>few|TRBV6-2/TRBV6-3|TRBJ2-3|TRBD2
TGTGCCAGCAGAGAGCGGGGGTCGGATACGCAGTATTTT
CASRERGSDTQYF
>.|TRBV12-3/TRBV12-4|TRBJ2-5|TRBD1
TGTGCCAGCATTTTATGGGGCGCAGACAGGGGAGAGACCCAGTACTTC
CASILWGADRGETQYF
>many|TRBV10-3|TRBJ1-5|.
TGTGCCAGCGTGGGTCGATTGGGAGTTAGCAATCAGCCCCAGCATTTT
CASVGRLGVSNQPQHF
>many|TRBV6-1|TRBJ2-7|.
TGTGCCAGCCGCGACACGACTGGACGGATCTACGAGCAGTACTTC
CASRDTTGRIYEQYF
>.|TRBV28|TRBJ2-7|TRBD1
TGTGCCAGCAGAAAGGGACAGCCCTACGAGCAGTACTTC
CASRKGQPYEQYF
>many|TRBV19|TRBJ2-5|TRBD2
TGTGCCAGTAGCACAACTAGCGGGGGCGGCAAAGGAGAGACCCAGTACTTC
CASSTTSGGGKGETQYF
>many|TRBV6-5|TRBJ2-2|TRBD1
TGTGCCAGCAGTTCACGGACAGGGGCGGCCACCGGGGAGCTGTTTTTT
CASSSRTGAATGELFF
>.|TRBV4-1|TRBJ2-2|.
TGCGCCAGCAGGGGAGGGACAGACTCCGGGGAGCTGTTTTTT
CASRGGTDSGELFF
>many|TRBV6-1|TRBJ2-7|.
TGTGCCAGCAGTGAAGGTAGCAAGAGCTACGAGCAGTACTTC
CASSEGSKSYEQYF
>many|TRBV6-5|TRBJ1-1|.
TGTGCCAGCAGTTACTCATCAGGGGACGTCACTGAAGCTTTCTTT
CASSYSSGDVTEAFF